This T cell receptor beta chain was found in a study of blood T cell repertoires in COVID-19. Study-wide background: Whether acute or convalescent, the COVID-19 samples came from the United States, Italy and Spain. PBMCs, B-cell-depleted T cells, or T cells were the source of the cDNA or gDNA that made up the material.

Original methodology: Quantification of nucleated cells was approximated via reference gene primer amplification. TCRdb's copy holds only in-frame clones and misses some; the assay was immunoSEQ multiplex PCR. The V and J calls and the clone size are those of that table, but D and trimming were determined from the DNA. The sample includes roughly 380,000 clones, more than 75% of them seen just once. The CDR3 sequence is 12 residues long. Germline V gene lookup returns CDR1 LNHNV and CDR2 YYDKDF (reference sequence). V dropped 3 bases and J dropped 9; count of bases not matched to a gene: 2. The chain couples TRBV15 to TRBJ1-1, with 9 bases lining up with TRBD1. The clonotype comes from a human donor with acute or convalescent COVID-19. The donor label of this sample is uncertain. Sequenced sample: peripheral blood. The CDR3 coding sequence is TGTGCCACCAGCAGTGGGACAGGGAAAGCTTTCTTT. Its translation is CATSSGTGKAFF.